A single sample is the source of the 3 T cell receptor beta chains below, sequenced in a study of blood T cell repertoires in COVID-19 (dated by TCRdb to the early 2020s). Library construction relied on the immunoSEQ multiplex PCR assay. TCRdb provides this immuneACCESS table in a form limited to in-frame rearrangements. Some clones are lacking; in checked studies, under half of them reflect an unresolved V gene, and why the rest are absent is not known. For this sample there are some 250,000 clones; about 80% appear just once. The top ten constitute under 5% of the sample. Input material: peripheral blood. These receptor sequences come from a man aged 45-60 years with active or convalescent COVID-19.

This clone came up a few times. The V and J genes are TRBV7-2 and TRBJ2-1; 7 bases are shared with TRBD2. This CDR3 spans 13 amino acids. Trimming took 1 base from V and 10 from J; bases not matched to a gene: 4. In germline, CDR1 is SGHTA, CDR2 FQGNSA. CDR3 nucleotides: TGTGCCAGCAGCTTAGGGACTAGACGGGAGCAGTTCTTC. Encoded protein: CASSLGTRREQFF.

This CDR3 reads CASSHLTEDYEQYF. In DNA, the CDR3 is TGTGCCAGCAGTCATCTGACAGAAGACTACGAGCAGTACTTC. V is TRBV5-6 and J is TRBJ2-7; tentative D call: TRBD1 (5 bases). Germline V CDR1 and CDR2: SGHDT, YYEEEE. This CDR3 spans 14 amino acids. Trimming took off 5 bases at V and 3 bases at J, with 15 bases between the two ends. Using reference TRBV5-6 and TRBJ2-7 for the parts outside the CDR3, the full variable domain is DAGVTQSPTHLIKTRGQQVTLRCSPKSGHDTVSWYQQALGQGPQFIFQYYEEEERQRGNFPDRFSGHQFPNYSSELNVNALLLGDSALYLCASSHLTEDYEQYFGPGTRLTVT.

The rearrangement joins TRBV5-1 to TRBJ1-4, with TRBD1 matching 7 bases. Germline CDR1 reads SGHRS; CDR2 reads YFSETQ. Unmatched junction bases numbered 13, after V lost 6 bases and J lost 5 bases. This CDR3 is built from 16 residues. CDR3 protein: CASTFGRGPPNEKLFF. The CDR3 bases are TGCGCCAGCACCTTCGGGAGGGGGCCTCCAAATGAAAAACTGTTTTTT.